The 8 T cell receptor beta chains presented below share a single source sample, sequenced in a study of blood T cells in healthy people across ages. The authors ran a second PCR of about 6 to 11 cycles using a sample-barcoded 5' primer and a J-beta primer mix. TCRdb reanalysed the 5' RACE reads using MiXCR and keeps one entry per CDR3 protein. The data show 1.5 million or so distinct CDR3 sequences, with 42% seen just once and 7.9% held by the top ten. The material sequenced was blood. These receptors came from a woman younger than 30 in good health.

This rearrangement joins TRBV24-1 to TRBJ1-2; tentative D call: TRBD1 (5 bases). The CDR3 sequence is 15 residues long. V shed 4 bases and J shed 2 bases, with 13 bases lying between them. Per germline, CDR1 KGHDR and CDR2 SFDVKD. DNA for the CDR3: TGTGCCACCAGTGAGTTCCAGGGAGGCAACTATGGCTACACCTTC. Its protein product is CATSEFQGGNYGYTF.

The V and J genes are TRBV9 and TRBJ2-4, with unresolved D. The J call may not be correct, given that the DNA end is closer to TRBJ2-5. Germline values: CDR1 SGDLS, CDR2 YYNGEE. The CDR3 is made up of 14 amino acids. CDR3 residues: CASSVAQMGETQYF. The CDR3 nucleotides read TGTGCCAGCAGCGTTGCCCAGATGGGAGAGACCCAGTACTTC.

This clonotype was observed a single time. The CDR3 here is CASSYTWSRWGKETQYF. CDR3 DNA sequence: TGTGCCAGCAGCTACACTTGGTCCAGATGGGGTAAAGAGACCCAGTACTTC. The chain employs TRBV6-2 or TRBV6-3 and TRBJ2-4; no clear D. The J call may not be correct, given that the DNA end is closer to TRBJ2-5. The germline V gene has CDR1 MNHEY and CDR2 SVGEGT. The CDR3 is made up of 17 amino acids.

A few counts support this clonotype. The V and J genes are TRBV28 and TRBJ2-3; 11 bases are a match to TRBD2. The CDR3 has 16 amino acids. J gave up 2 bases and V 5 bases, and 6 bases lay outside the gene matches. CDR1 is MDHEN and CDR2 is SYDVKM in the germline V gene. The chain's CDR3 is CASSLGTSGPTDTQYF. CDR3 nucleotides: TGTGCCAGCAGTCTCGGGACTAGCGGACCCACAGATACGCAGTATTTT.

For this clonotype: One end of the junction varies from germline; a read error may be responsible. The CDR3 is CGVASADGRTEAFF. Here the CDR3 DNA reads TGCGGCGTAGCCTCGGCCGACGGGAGGACTGAAGCTTTCTTT. The V call is TRBV29-1, the J call TRBJ1-1, with D hard to call. This CDR3 has 14 residues. Germline V gene lookup returns CDR1 SQVTM and CDR2 ANQGSEA.

About this clonotype: One junction end disagrees with the germline gene, perhaps due to a read error. V usage is TRBV12-3 or TRBV12-4 and J usage is TRBJ1-1, with D tentatively TRBD1 (6 bases). CDR3 length: 15 residues. CDR3 sequence: CASSSTPTGNAEAFF. The CDR3 DNA sequence: TGTGCCAGCAGTTCGACTCCAACAGGGAACGCTGAAGCTTTCTTT.

This clonotype occurred many times. The chain joins TRBV25-1 to TRBJ2-1; 11 positions match TRBD2. Germline CDR1 is MGHDK and CDR2 is SYGVNS. J was trimmed by 4 bases and V by 5 bases; bases with no gene match: 7. The CDR3 loop spans 16 amino acids. CDR3 region: CASSPRLAGPYNEQFF. CDR3 nucleotide sequence: TGTGCCAGCAGTCCCAGACTAGCGGGGCCGTACAATGAGCAGTTCTTC.

The chain uses TRBV25-1 and TRBJ2-5; D may be TRBD2 (5 bases). The germline gives CDR1 MGHDK, CDR2 SYGVNS. Trimming left V 3 bases short and J 2 bases short, with 16 bases between. The length of the CDR3 is 16 residues. The CDR3 here is CASSDWRTAEQETQYF. CDR3 sequence (DNA): TGTGCCAGCAGTGATTGGAGGACGGCGGAGCAAGAGACCCAGTACTTC. Based on the CDR3 plus reference TRBV25-1 and TRBJ2-5, the full variable domain is EADIYQTPRYLVIGTGKKITLECSQTMGHDKMYWYQQDPGMELHLIHYSYGVNSTEKGDLSSESTVSRIRTEHFPLTLESARPSHTSQYLCASSDWRTAEQETQYFGPGTRLLVL.